Below are 32 T cell receptor beta chains sequenced from a single sample in a study of OX40 agonist ivuxolimab in advanced cancers. TCRdb's copy holds only in-frame clones and misses some; the assay was immunoSEQ multiplex PCR. This sample has some 94,000 clones, with around 90% found just once. Sequencing was performed on CD4+ or CD8+ T cells sorted from blood, taken in a trial of the OX40 agonist ivuxolimab. The receptor set was obtained from an adult with an advanced solid tumor such as melanoma, head and neck, liver or kidney cancer.

The V and J genes are TRBV4-1 and TRBJ2-7; TRBD2 matches 10 bases. This CDR3 contains 15 residues. Trimming at V came to 4 bases and at J to 2 bases, leaving 5 bases not matched to a gene. Germline CDR1 is MGHRA and CDR2 is YSYEKL. The CDR3 coding sequence is TGCGCCAGCAGCCTCCAAGCGGGAGGGCCCTACGAGCAGTACTTC. Protein sequence: CASSLQAGGPYEQYF.

This clone came up once. V and J are TRBV27 and TRBJ2-7; 7 bases are a match to TRBD1. CDR1 is MNHEY, CDR2 SMNVEV, per germline (reference sequence). The length of the CDR3 is 15 residues. J gave up 3 bases and V 4 bases, and 9 bases lay outside the gene matches. The CDR3 nucleotides are TGTGCCAGCAGTTCAAGTCCCGGGACAGTCTACGAGCAGTACTTC. Residues: CASSSSPGTVYEQYF.

The chain couples TRBV2 to TRBJ1-1; D call uncertain. The CDR3 is 12 residues long. The V gene lost 8 bases and the J gene lost 1 base, with 8 bases spanning the gap. In germline, CDR1 is SNHLY, CDR2 FYNNEI. CDR3 loop: CASRRGNTEAFF. The CDR3 DNA is TGTGCCAGCCGACGGGGGAACACTGAAGCTTTCTTT.

The genes are TRBV5-6 and TRBJ1-2; D may be TRBD1 (5 bases). This CDR3 region has 15 residues. V lost 4 bases to trimming and J lost 6 bases, with 19 bases between them. The germline V gene encodes CDR1 SGHDT and CDR2 YYEEEE. CDR3 protein: CASSPPGPPPDGYTF. CDR3 DNA: TGTGCCAGCAGCCCCCCGGGACCCCCACCCGATGGCTACACCTTC.

The chain combines TRBV10-1 with TRBJ2-2; D is perhaps TRBD2 (5 bases). The V end lost 10 bases, the J end lost 0 bases, and 12 bases lay between the germline ends. The CDR3 totals 14 residues. Germline-derived CDR1 and CDR2 are WNHNN and SYGVQD (reference sequence). Written as DNA, the CDR3 is TGCGCCACCTCCCCCGGGACGAACACCGGGGAGCTGTTTTTT. It yields the protein CATSPGTNTGELFF.

V is TRBV19 and J is TRBJ1-5; no definite D call. With 2 bases removed from V and 0 bases from J, the gap between germline ends came to 5 bases. Germline V CDR1 and CDR2: LNHDA, SQIVND (reference sequence). This CDR3 has 14 amino acids. The CDR3 here is CASSIPYSNQPQHF. Here the CDR3 DNA reads TGTGCCAGTAGTATACCCTATAGCAATCAGCCCCAGCATTTT.

The chain is built from TRBV11-2 and TRBJ2-5; TRBD2 agrees at 8 bases. After removal of 11 bases from V and 5 bases from J, the junction contained 7 bases not matched to a gene. CDR3 length: 12 amino acids. From germline, CDR1 is SGHAT and CDR2 FQNNGV. The CDR3 coding sequence is TGTGCCGGTAGCGGGGCGGGCGAGACCCAGTACTTC. This translates into CAGSGAGETQYF.

J is TRBJ2-7 and V is TRBV27, with D perhaps matching TRBD1 (5 bases). The germline V gene has CDR1 MNHEY and CDR2 SMNVEV (reference sequence). V lost 0 bases and J lost 7, with 28 bases in between. The length of the CDR3 is 19 residues. For the CDR3, the DNA is TGTGCCAGCAGTTTATCGGGAAGGACACCCGTCCCCTCTATAAGGGAGCAGTACTTC. This gives the protein CASSLSGRTPVPSIREQYF.

The chain uses TRBV30 and TRBJ2-1; 10 bases are shared with TRBD2. The trim removed 3 bases at V and 4 bases at J, leaving 9 bases unmatched. The length of the CDR3 is 16 residues. The germline gives CDR1 GTSNPN, CDR2 SVGIG (reference sequence). CDR3 in amino acids: CAWSGLAGAVYNEQFF. The CDR3 nucleotides are TGTGCCTGGAGCGGGCTAGCGGGAGCTGTGTACAATGAGCAGTTCTTC.

The rearrangement uses TRBV9 and TRBJ1-4; possible D gene TRBD1, 5 bases. Germline V gene lookup returns CDR1 SGDLS and CDR2 YYNGEE. Trimming took 0 bases from V and 0 from J, leaving 21 bases between them. The CDR3 is made up of 20 amino acids. This chain's CDR3 is CASSVAISGTILATNEKLFF. In DNA form, the CDR3 reads TGTGCCAGCAGCGTAGCTATCTCGGGGACTATCTTGGCAACTAATGAAAAACTGTTTTTT.

V is TRBV27 and J is TRBJ1-1; D is ambiguous. V gave up 5 bases and J gave up 3 bases, with 10 bases separating them. The CDR3 loop spans 13 amino acids. Germline CDR1 MNHEY, CDR2 SMNVEV (reference sequence). The CDR3 DNA is TGTGCCAGCAGTGGGTTGGAGGACACTGAAGCTTTCTTT. This gives the protein CASSGLEDTEAFF.

This rearrangement joins TRBV4-3 to TRBJ2-1, with 8 bases identical to TRBD2. The germline CDR1 and CDR2 sequences are LGHNA and YSLEER. The CDR3 contains 16 residues. The J segment lost 3 bases and the V segment lost 3 bases, leaving 7 bases of the junction unmatched. CDR3 residues: CASSQGLREGYNEQFF. The CDR3 region has the DNA TGCGCCAGCAGCCAGGGACTTCGGGAGGGCTACAATGAGCAGTTCTTC.

The chain carries TRBV6-6 and TRBJ2-7, with D possibly being TRBD2 (5 bases). Trimming cost V 2 bases and J 5 bases, with 13 bases left between them. Germline-derived CDR1 and CDR2 are MNHNY and SVGAGI (reference sequence). This CDR3 region has 14 residues. CDR3 sequence reads: CASSYISGKNEQYF. CDR3 DNA sequence: TGTGCCAGCAGTTACATCTCGGGGAAGAACGAGCAGTACTTC.

The rearrangement links TRBV9 to TRBJ2-3; the match to TRBD2 covers 11 bases. The V gene's germline CDR1 is SGDLS and CDR2 YYNGEE. The CDR3 is 18 residues long. Unmatched junction bases numbered 8, after V lost 2 bases and J lost 0 bases. This chain's CDR3 is CASSVTSGGPDSTDTQYF. The CDR3 DNA reads TGTGCCAGCAGCGTCACTAGCGGGGGCCCAGATAGCACAGATACGCAGTATTTT.

The chain recombines TRBV9 with TRBJ2-2; tentatively, D is TRBD2 (5 bases). Germline-derived CDR1 and CDR2 are SGDLS and YYNGEE. The CDR3 consists of 16 residues. V lost 3 bases and J lost 2, with 14 bases in between. The CDR3 DNA is TGTGCCAGCAGCGCCCCCGTCCGGGGTAACACCGGGGAGCTGTTTTTT. Translation gives CASSAPVRGNTGELFF.

The chain links TRBV27 to TRBJ2-3; the D is unclear. This CDR3 region has 15 residues. Germline CDR1 MNHEY, CDR2 SMNVEV (reference sequence). Trimming cost V 6 bases and J 0 bases, with 13 bases left between them. CDR3 region: CASRSLRTSTDTQYF. CDR3 DNA sequence: TGTGCCAGCAGGAGCTTGAGAACTAGCACAGATACGCAGTATTTT.

This chain connects TRBV5-1 to TRBJ2-7; 12 bases are a match to TRBD2. Germline V gene sequence: CDR1 SGHRS, CDR2 YFSETQ. Losses at the gene ends were 5 bases for V and 4 bases for J; bases not matched to a gene: 7. This CDR3 has 15 amino acids. In nucleotides, the CDR3 is TGCGCCAGCAGGCCGACCGGGACTAGCGGGTACGAGCAGTACTTC. Its translation: CASRPTGTSGYEQYF.

In this sample, this clone turned up once. J is TRBJ1-3 and V is TRBV19; D remains ambiguous. The CDR3 covers 14 residues. Trimming left V 6 bases short and J 4 bases short, with 13 bases between. Germline-derived CDR1 and CDR2 are LNHDA and SQIVND (reference sequence). The CDR3 is CASSAGSLGNTIYF. As DNA, the CDR3 is TGTGCCAGTAGCGCGGGGAGCTTGGGAAACACCATATATTTT.

CDR3 bases: TGTGCCAGCAGTTGGACACCCCTAAGGACTGAAGCTTTCTTT. Its protein is CASSWTPLRTEAFF. The rearrangement uses TRBV6-5 and TRBJ1-1, with D possibly being TRBD1 (5 bases). Germline values: CDR1 MNHEY, CDR2 SVGAGI. The CDR3 spans 14 residues. V was pared by 4 bases and J by 5 bases, with 14 bases between.

V is TRBV6-5 and J is TRBJ2-7; D is ambiguous. With 5 bases removed from V and 5 bases from J, the gap between germline ends came to 13 bases. CDR1 and CDR2 from the germline V gene are MNHEY and SVGAGI. The CDR3 consists of 13 residues. In DNA form, the CDR3 reads TGTGCCAGCAGTCCGCGACGGGCCCACGAGCAGTACTTC. Encoded protein: CASSPRRAHEQYF.

The chain is built from TRBV11-2 and TRBJ1-1; a possible D gene is TRBD1 (5 bases). With 3 bases removed from V and 7 bases from J, the gap between germline ends came to 12 bases. Germline V CDR1 and CDR2: SGHAT, FQNNGV. The CDR3 totals 13 residues. In DNA form, the CDR3 reads TGTGCCAGCAGCTTCGGGGGATGGAATGAAGCTTTCTTT. Amino acids: CASSFGGWNEAFF.

This rearrangement joins TRBV6-5 to TRBJ2-3, with D possibly matching TRBD1 (6 bases). This CDR3 is 14 amino acids long. Germline V gene sequence: CDR1 MNHEY, CDR2 SVGAGI. V lost 5 bases and J lost 7, with 16 bases in between. The CDR3 DNA is TGTGCCAGCAGTACAGGGCCGGAATTAAATACGCAGTATTTT. It translates to CASSTGPELNTQYF.

The chain uses TRBV7-6 and TRBJ2-2; 9 bases are a match to TRBD1. The CDR3 is made up of 15 amino acids. Germline values: CDR1 SGHVS, CDR2 FNYEAQ. J gave up 4 bases and V 5 bases, and 5 bases lay outside the gene matches. The CDR3 nucleotides are TGTGCCAGCAGCAAAGGGACAGGGCTCACCGGGGAGCTGTTTTTT. It translates to CASSKGTGLTGELFF. Variable domain in full (rest from reference TRBV7-6 and TRBJ2-2): GAGVSQSPRYKVTKRGQDVALRCDPISGHVSLYWYRQALGQGPEFLTYFNYEAQQDKSGLPNDRFSAERPEGSISTLTIQRTEQRDSAMYRCASSKGTGLTGELFFGEGSRLTVL.

This clone was seen a handful of times. The chain is built from TRBV19 and TRBJ1-1; possibly TRBD1 for D (5 bases). Germline V lookup: CDR1 LNHDA, CDR2 SQIVND (reference sequence). This CDR3 contains 13 residues. The CDR3 coding sequence is TGTGCGGTGATGGGGGGGATGGACACTGAAGCTTTCTTT. It translates to CAVMGGMDTEAFF. The full variable domain, rest sourced from reference TRBV19 and TRBJ1-1, is DGGITQSPKYLFRKEGQNVTLSCEQNLNHDAMYWYRQDPGQGLRLIYYSQIVNDFQKGDIAEGYSVSREKKESFPLTVTSAQKNPTAFYLCAVMGGMDTEAFFGQGTRLTVV.

The chain employs TRBV5-1 and TRBJ2-3; 13 bases match TRBD2. Germline CDR1 reads SGHRS; CDR2 reads YFSETQ. Trimming took 4 bases from V and 0 from J; bases not matched to a gene: 5. The CDR3 extends over 17 amino acids. This CDR3 is CASSPSTSGGSTDTQYF. The CDR3 DNA reads as TGCGCCAGCAGCCCTTCGACTAGCGGGGGGAGCACAGATACGCAGTATTTT.

The chain couples TRBV2 to TRBJ2-4; possibly TRBD1 for D (6 bases). V lost 4 bases, J lost 0 bases, and 10 bases lay in between. The CDR3 runs 15 residues. The V gene's germline CDR1 is SNHLY and CDR2 FYNNEI. DNA of the CDR3: TGTGCCAGCAGTGGGACAGATTTAGCCAAAAACATTCAGTACTTC. As protein: CASSGTDLAKNIQYF.

This chain joins TRBV6-6 and TRBJ2-7; 8 positions match TRBD1. Unmatched junction bases numbered 17, after V lost 10 bases and J lost 6 bases. Per germline, CDR1 MNHNY and CDR2 SVGAGI (reference sequence). The CDR3 loop spans 15 amino acids. The CDR3 loop reads CATIDQGAREREQYF. CDR3 bases: TGTGCCACCATAGACCAGGGGGCAAGGGAACGCGAGCAGTACTTC.

This clone was seen only once. The chain employs TRBV12-5 and TRBJ1-5; 8 nucleotides agree with TRBD1. Germline lookup yields CDR1 LGHNT and CDR2 FRNRAP. Trimming took 1 base from V and 5 from J; bases not matched to a gene: 16. The CDR3 runs to 19 residues. CDR3: CASGLGPPGRDRTHQPQHF. In DNA form, the CDR3 reads TGTGCTAGTGGTTTGGGACCCCCTGGGCGGGACAGGACCCATCAGCCCCAGCATTTT.

The chain has TRBV29-1 and TRBJ2-1; 10 positions match TRBD1. CDR1 is SQVTM, CDR2 ANQGSEA, per germline. The V and J ends lost 5 bases and 8 bases, in that order; junction bases with no gene match: 6. The CDR3 has 13 amino acids. CDR3 amino acids: CSVRQGQGYEQFF. For the CDR3, the DNA is TGCAGCGTTCGTCAGGGACAGGGGTATGAGCAGTTCTTC.

The chain carries TRBV9 and TRBJ2-3; 10 bases are shared with TRBD1. The trim removed 3 bases at V and 3 bases at J, leaving 7 bases unmatched. Germline V gives CDR1 SGDLS, CDR2 YYNGEE. This CDR3 is 16 amino acids long. The CDR3, as DNA: TGTGCCAGCAGCGAGAGGGACAGGGGTCTGACAGATACGCAGTATTTT. Amino acids: CASSERDRGLTDTQYF.

This clone was found a few times. The CDR3 nucleotides are TGTGCCAGCAGCCCCGGAAGGGGTAGGACAGATACGCAGTATTTT. This translates into CASSPGRGRTDTQYF. This chain uses TRBV7-9 with TRBJ2-3; a weak D match, TRBD1 (5 bases). This CDR3 is 15 amino acids long. CDR1 is SEHNR and CDR2 is FQNEAQ in the germline V gene (reference sequence). Trimming removed 5 bases from V and 3 bases from J, with 15 bases in between. Together with reference TRBV7-9 and TRBJ2-3, the CDR3 gives the full variable domain: DTGVSQNPRHKITKRGQNVTFRCDPISEHNRLYWYRQTLGQGPEFLTYFQNEAQLEKSRLLSDRFSAERPKGSFSTLEIQRTEQGDSAMYLCASSPGRGRTDTQYFGPGTRLTVL.

The chain links TRBV7-9 to TRBJ2-7; 9 nucleotides agree with TRBD1. CDR1 is SEHNR, CDR2 FQNEAQ, per germline (reference sequence). This CDR3 has 14 amino acids. The ends lost 3 bases at V and 6 bases at J; junction bases unmatched: 6. CDR3 amino acids: CASSFSGTGSEQYF. CDR3 coding DNA: TGTGCCAGCAGCTTCTCCGGGACAGGGTCCGAGCAGTACTTC.